A single sample is the source of the 3 T cell receptor beta chains below, sequenced in a study of T cell changes during pregnancy in multiple sclerosis. TCRdb's table, derived via immunoSEQ multiplex PCR, lists solely in-frame clones and lacks some. Of about 40,000 clones listed, roughly 90% were seen once; the top ten hold about 6.1%. Sequences were derived from CD8+ T cells from peripheral blood mononuclear cells, sampled in the third trimester of pregnancy. The origin of the receptors is a female donor with multiple sclerosis, enrolled in a pregnancy study.

The rearrangement joins TRBV4-1 to TRBJ2-3; perhaps TRBD2 as D (6 bases). The CDR3 runs 16 residues. V was clipped by 0 bases and J by 5 bases, with 15 bases between them. Germline CDR1 is MGHRA and CDR2 is YSYEKL. Written as DNA, the CDR3 is TGCGCCAGCAGCCAAGATTTCCCGGACGGGGGAGATACGCAGTATTTT. It specifies CASSQDFPDGGDTQYF.

V and J are TRBV7-3 and TRBJ2-5, with 8 bases identical to TRBD2. This CDR3 spans 16 amino acids. The ends lost 1 base at V and 4 bases at J; junction bases unmatched: 8. CDR1 is SGHTA and CDR2 is FQGTGA in the germline V gene. The CDR3 DNA sequence: TGTGCCAGCAGCTTAAACGGGGGTAGCGGGATAGAGACCCAGTACTTC. It encodes CASSLNGGSGIETQYF.

This chain joins TRBV11-3 and TRBJ2-5, with 10 bases that match TRBD1. CDR3 length: 17 amino acids. V lost 5 bases to trimming and J lost 3 bases; unmatched junction nucleotides: 12. CDR1 SGHNT and CDR2 YENEEA come from the germline V gene. The CDR3 loop reads CASSPVGTGEREETQYF. The DNA of the CDR3 is TGTGCCAGCAGCCCCGTAGGGACAGGGGAGAGGGAAGAGACCCAGTACTTC.